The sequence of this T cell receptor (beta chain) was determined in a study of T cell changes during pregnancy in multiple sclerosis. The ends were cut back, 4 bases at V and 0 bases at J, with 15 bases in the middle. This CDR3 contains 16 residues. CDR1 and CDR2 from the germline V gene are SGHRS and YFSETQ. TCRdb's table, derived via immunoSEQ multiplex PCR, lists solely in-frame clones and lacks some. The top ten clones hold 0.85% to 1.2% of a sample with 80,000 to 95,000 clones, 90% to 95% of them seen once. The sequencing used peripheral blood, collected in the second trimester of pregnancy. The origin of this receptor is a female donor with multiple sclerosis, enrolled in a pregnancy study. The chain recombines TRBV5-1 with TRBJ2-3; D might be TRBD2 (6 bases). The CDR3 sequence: CASSPGRGYSTDTQYF. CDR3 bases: TGCGCCAGCAGCCCCGGACGGGGGTACAGCACAGATACGCAGTATTTT.